The 28 T cell receptor beta chains below were found in one sample sequenced in a study of T cell responses to AZD1222 COVID-19 vaccine. Generated by immunoSEQ multiplex PCR, the TCRdb table keeps only in-frame clones and is missing some. Among about 140,000 clones, under 95% were seen once, and the ten largest hold just over 3%. The material sequenced was peripheral blood, taken on day 0 of AZD1222 vaccination. These receptors were collected from an adult in good health.

This chain uses TRBV12-3 or TRBV12-4 with TRBJ1-1; no definite D call. V was cut by 1 base and J by 11 bases, with 11 bases left in between. The CDR3 contains 12 residues. The CDR3: CASSLGNGFAFF. In DNA, the CDR3 is TGTGCCAGCAGTTTAGGGAACGGATTTGCTTTCTTT.

The rearrangement joins TRBV10-3 to TRBJ2-2; 14 nucleotides match TRBD2. Germline lookup yields CDR1 ENHRY and CDR2 SYGVKD. Losses at the gene ends were 7 bases for V and 4 bases for J; bases not matched to a gene: 11. There are 18 residues in the CDR3. The CDR3 DNA sequence: TGTGCCATCAACCGACTAGCGGGAGGGCCCTCGTCCACCGGGGAGCTGTTTTTT. Its protein product is CAINRLAGGPSSTGELFF.

The rearrangement joins TRBV6-5 to TRBJ2-7, with D possibly matching TRBD1 (5 bases). The CDR3 covers 11 residues. Germline V gives CDR1 MNHEY, CDR2 SVGAGI. Deletions cut 6 bases from V and 2 bases from J, with 5 bases between. DNA of the CDR3: TGTGCCAGCAGGGACACCTACGAGCAGTACTTC. Its translation is CASRDTYEQYF.

V usage is TRBV6-5 and J usage is TRBJ2-5; D possibly matches TRBD1 or TRBD2 (5 bases each). Germline lookup yields CDR1 MNHEY and CDR2 SVGAGI. The CDR3 is 15 amino acids. Trimming stripped 5 bases from V and 2 bases from J, with 15 bases between. The CDR3 protein is CASSTGEGIQETQYF. The CDR3 DNA sequence: TGTGCCAGCAGTACAGGAGAGGGGATACAAGAGACCCAGTACTTC.

V is TRBV11-3 and J is TRBJ2-2; the D is unclear. Trimming took off 5 bases at V and 3 bases at J, with 4 bases between the two ends. The CDR3 length is 12 residues. Germline V gene data show CDR1 as SGHNT and CDR2 as YENEEA. CDR3 sequence reads: CASSPDTGELFF. For the CDR3, the DNA is TGTGCCAGCAGCCCGGACACCGGGGAGCTGTTTTTT.

With respect to this clone: Within the sample, other DNA sequences also encode this same CDR3. The J gene is TRBJ2-2, the V gene TRBV6-5; D unresolved. This CDR3 region has 13 residues. V lost 0 bases and J 4 bases, leaving 3 bases between the germline ends. Germline lookup yields CDR1 MNHEY and CDR2 SVGAGI. The CDR3 sequence: CASSYSGTGELFF. The CDR3 DNA reads as TGTGCCAGCAGTTACTCGGGCACCGGGGAGCTGTTTTTT.

The chain couples TRBV7-9 to TRBJ1-2; D remains ambiguous. The CDR3 runs to 12 residues. The germline CDR1 and CDR2 sequences are SEHNR and FQNEAQ (reference sequence). Trimming removed 5 bases from V and 3 bases from J, with 7 bases in between. CDR3 DNA: TGTGCCAGCAGCGCCGATTACTATGGCTACACCTTC. It encodes CASSADYYGYTF.

The CDR3 DNA follows: TGTGCCAGCAGCTCCCGCCTAGCGGAGGGGAAGACCCAGTACTTC. It is translated as CASSSRLAEGKTQYF. The chain carries TRBV7-6 and TRBJ2-5; TRBD2 agrees at 7 bases. Germline trimming cut 4 bases from V and 6 bases from J; bases unmatched to any gene: 11. CDR3 length: 15 amino acids. Germline values: CDR1 SGHVS, CDR2 FNYEAQ.

The J gene is TRBJ2-7, the V gene TRBV30, with TRBD2 identical over 7 bases. This CDR3 has 14 amino acids. The junction had 11 bases not matched to a gene; V was cut back by 2 bases and J by 7 bases. Germline CDR1 is GTSNPN and CDR2 is SVGIG (reference sequence). The CDR3 region has the DNA TGTGCCTGGAGTCTCCTCGCGGGAGCGGATGAGCAGTACTTC. It yields the protein CAWSLLAGADEQYF.

The chain employs TRBV3-1 (or the pseudogene TRBV3-2) and TRBJ2-3; the D is unclear. Germline-derived CDR1 and CDR2 are LGHDT and YNNKEL (reference sequence). Trimming took off 4 bases at V and 7 bases at J, with 9 bases between the two ends. This CDR3 is 12 amino acids long. This CDR3 reads CASSPSFYTQYF. The DNA of the CDR3 is TGTGCCAGCAGCCCGTCTTTCTATACGCAGTATTTT.

V usage is TRBV11-3 and J usage is TRBJ2-7; weak D call: TRBD2 (7 bases). V dropped 5 bases and J dropped 6 bases, with 23 bases sitting between them. Germline CDR1 SGHNT, CDR2 YENEEA. The CDR3 covers 16 residues. CDR3 nucleotide sequence: TGTGCCAGCAGCCCGGGGGGCCAGGGAGGGTTTGGCGAGCAGTACTTC. Protein product: CASSPGGQGGFGEQYF.

V gene TRBV29-1 combines with J gene TRBJ2-3; no firm D call. The CDR3 runs 11 residues. Germline CDR1 reads SQVTM; CDR2 reads ANQGSEA. V dropped 7 bases and J dropped 6 bases, with 11 bases sitting between them. The CDR3 here is CSGLTWDTQYF. CDR3 sequence (DNA): TGCAGCGGGCTGACTTGGGATACGCAGTATTTT.

V is TRBV5-5 and J is TRBJ1-3, with no clear D. The CDR3 sequence is 14 residues long. Germline V gene data show CDR1 as SGHKS and CDR2 as YYEKEE (reference sequence). The germline V and J ends were trimmed by 0 bases and 0 bases, with 4 bases remaining between them. CDR3 in amino acids: CASSLDVSGNTIYF. The CDR3 nucleotides are TGTGCCAGCAGCTTGGACGTCTCTGGAAACACCATATATTTT.

The V call is TRBV5-6, the J call TRBJ1-2; 7 bases fit TRBD1. Germline V CDR1 and CDR2: SGHDT, YYEEEE. V gave up 3 bases and J gave up 4 bases; unmatched junction bases: 6. There are 14 residues in the CDR3. The chain's CDR3 is CASSSPGQPYGYTF. CDR3 in DNA: TGTGCCAGCAGCTCACCGGGACAGCCCTATGGCTACACCTTC. Together with reference TRBV5-6 and TRBJ1-2, the CDR3 gives the full variable domain: DAGVTQSPTHLIKTRGQQVTLRCSPKSGHDTVSWYQQALGQGPQFIFQYYEEEERQRGNFPDRFSGHQFPNYSSELNVNALLLGDSALYLCASSSPGQPYGYTFGSGTRLTVV.

The gene calls are TRBV4-1 and TRBJ2-3; D possibly corresponds to TRBD1 (6 bases). V was pared by 2 bases and J by 2 bases, with 14 bases between. This CDR3 region has 16 residues. Germline values: CDR1 MGHRA, CDR2 YSYEKL. This CDR3 is CASSQPDRSNTDTQYF. The CDR3 DNA reads as TGCGCCAGCAGCCAACCTGACAGGTCCAACACAGATACGCAGTATTTT.

V is TRBV24-1 and J is TRBJ2-1; 7 nucleotides agree with TRBD1. CDR1 KGHDR and CDR2 SFDVKD come from the germline V gene. The CDR3 is 12 amino acids. The V segment lost 3 bases and the J segment 15 bases; nucleotides outside the gene matches: 7. The CDR3 sequence is CATSDERQGLFF. The DNA of the CDR3 is TGTGCCACCAGTGATGAACGACAGGGTCTGTTCTTC.

This chain connects TRBV19 to TRBJ1-2; D gene unclear. Germline V gene data show CDR1 as LNHDA and CDR2 as SQIVND (reference sequence). The ends were cut back, 5 bases at V and 5 bases at J, with 18 bases in the middle. The CDR3 is made up of 15 amino acids. The CDR3 is CASSPHLFWGYGYTF. CDR3 nucleotide sequence: TGTGCCAGTAGTCCGCACTTGTTTTGGGGATATGGCTACACCTTC.

J is TRBJ1-1 and V is TRBV11-2; D is unresolved. CDR1 and CDR2 (germline): SGHAT, FQNNGV. Trimming left V 5 bases short and J 1 base short, with 11 bases between. The CDR3 loop spans 14 amino acids. CDR3 in amino acids: CASSINSANTEAFF. CDR3 nucleotide sequence: TGTGCCAGCAGCATAAACAGCGCGAACACTGAAGCTTTCTTT. Filled out from reference TRBV11-2 and TRBJ1-1, the complete variable domain reads EAGVAQSPRYKIIEKRQSVAFWCNPISGHATLYWYQQILGQGPKLLIQFQNNGVVDDSQLPKDRFSAERLKGVDSTLKIQPAKLEDSAVYLCASSINSANTEAFFGQGTRLTVV.

The V gene is TRBV27, the J gene TRBJ2-1; 11 bases are a match to TRBD2. V was pared by 2 bases and J by 10 bases, with 10 bases of the junction left unmatched. The CDR3 is made up of 16 amino acids. Germline values: CDR1 MNHEY, CDR2 SMNVEV (reference sequence). The CDR3 DNA sequence: TGTGCCAGCAGTTTAATACTAGCGGGGGACCTCAGGGAGCAGTTCTTC. Translation gives CASSLILAGDLREQFF.

The V gene is TRBV5-1, the J gene TRBJ2-2; D is undetermined. Germline V CDR1 and CDR2: SGHRS, YFSETQ. This CDR3 region has 15 residues. V shed 0 bases and J shed 7 bases, with 13 bases lying between them. The CDR3 region is CASSLGSPRSGELFF. The CDR3 coding sequence is TGCGCCAGCAGCTTGGGATCCCCTCGGAGCGGGGAGCTGTTTTTT.

This chain links TRBV5-1 with TRBJ2-7, with a tentative D call TRBD1 (6 bases). Trimming pared 7 bases from V and 6 bases from J, leaving 20 bases between. Germline CDR1 SGHRS, CDR2 YFSETQ. This CDR3 has 14 residues. The CDR3 sequence: CASQRIGGGGEQYF. Here the CDR3 DNA reads TGCGCCAGCCAGCGTATAGGGGGTGGTGGCGAGCAGTACTTC. Using reference TRBV5-1 and TRBJ2-7 for the parts outside the CDR3, the full variable domain is KAGVTQTPRYLIKTRGQQVTLSCSPISGHRSVSWYQQTPGQGLQFLFEYFSETQRNKGNFPGRFSGRQFSNSRSEMNVSTLELGDSALYLCASQRIGGGGEQYFGPGTRLTVT.

In nucleotides, the CDR3 is TGTGCCAGTACAGGGCCTCGGAAACAGCCCCAGCATTTT. It specifies CASTGPRKQPQHF. The chain carries TRBV12-3 or TRBV12-4 and TRBJ1-5; maybe TRBD1 (6 bases). V lost 9 bases and J 7 bases, leaving 16 bases between the germline ends. The CDR3 is made up of 13 amino acids.

The chain joins TRBV27 to TRBJ1-6; 12 nucleotides line up with TRBD1. The CDR3 contains 16 residues. In germline, CDR1 is MNHEY, CDR2 SMNVEV (reference sequence). Losses at the gene ends were 3 bases for V and 13 bases for J; bases not matched to a gene: 10. The CDR3 DNA is TGTGCCAGCAGTTTTATAACCGGGACAGGGGGCAATCCCCTCCACTTT. Translated: CASSFITGTGGNPLHF.

The chain combines TRBV6-6 with TRBJ1-2; TRBD1 might be the D (6 bases). The CDR3 runs to 17 residues. Trimming cost V 6 bases and J 4 bases, with 24 bases left between them. CDR1 and CDR2 from the germline V gene are MNHNY and SVGAGI (reference sequence). The CDR3 here is CASSRTLTGGGSYGYTF. In DNA, the CDR3 is TGTGCCAGCAGCCGAACATTAACGGGGGGCGGTTCCTATGGCTACACCTTC.

This CDR3 is CASSQGVFRGGEKLFF. In nucleotides, the CDR3 is TGTGCCAGCAGCCAAGGGGTTTTTCGGGGTGGAGAAAAACTGTTTTTT. The chain has TRBV14 and TRBJ1-4, with no clear D. Per the germline V gene, CDR1 is SGHDN and CDR2 is FVKESK. The CDR3 runs 16 residues. With 1 base removed from V and 8 bases from J, the gap between germline ends came to 17 bases.

The V call is TRBV6-5, the J call TRBJ1-6; no definite D call. Trimming shortened V by 8 bases and J by 0 bases, and 5 bases separated the two germline ends. CDR3 length: 13 amino acids. Germline CDR1 and CDR2: MNHEY and SVGAGI. CDR3 nucleotides: TGTGCCAGCTATGCCTCCTATAATTCACCCCTCCACTTT. This sequence encodes CASYASYNSPLHF.

This chain connects TRBV11-2 to TRBJ1-3; 8 bases fit TRBD1. Germline CDR1 is SGHAT and CDR2 is FQNNGV. The CDR3 covers 14 residues. After removal of 10 bases from V and 4 bases from J, the junction contained 9 bases not matched to a gene. DNA of the CDR3: TGTGCCATCCGACAGGGGATTTCCGGAAACACCATATATTTT. It translates to CAIRQGISGNTIYF. The full variable domain, with the rest looked up from reference TRBV11-2 and TRBJ1-3, is EAGVAQSPRYKIIEKRQSVAFWCNPISGHATLYWYQQILGQGPKLLIQFQNNGVVDDSQLPKDRFSAERLKGVDSTLKIQPAKLEDSAVYLCAIRQGISGNTIYFGEGSWLTVV.

The chain has TRBV5-1 and TRBJ2-7; D might be TRBD1 (6 bases). CDR3 size: 16 residues. V was shortened by 0 bases and J by 6 bases, with 19 bases between the two germline ends. Germline CDR1 reads SGHRS; CDR2 reads YFSETQ. The CDR3, as DNA: TGCGCCAGCAGCTTGGGGGGACGGACAGCGAGTAGCGAGCAGTACTTC. Amino acids: CASSLGGRTASSEQYF.